The following is a TCR beta chain sequence with its context. What it recognizes is unknown. This sample stems from a study of OX40 agonist ivuxolimab in advanced cancers. Study at large: It was ivuxolimab, an agonistic anti-OX40 (CD134) antibody, that patients were treated with. A mean age of approximately 58 years, range about 20 to 90, was recorded, and roughly 80% were male. The study, taken as a whole, reports: In general, CD8+ T cells held more expanded clones than CD4+ did, on average. The study observed clonal expansion of CD4+ and CD8+ blood T cells by week 6 at 0.1 to 3.0 mg/kg.

The protocol was immunoSEQ multiplex PCR, while the TCRdb copy is restricted to in-frame clones and leaves out a portion. The data hold some 100,000 clones, with about four fifths observed a single time. Germline V lookup: CDR1 LNHDA, CDR2 SQIVND (reference sequence). V was shortened by 4 bases and J by 2 bases, with 5 bases between the two germline ends. The CDR3 extends over 12 amino acids. This sequence originates from an adult with an advanced solid tumor such as melanoma, head and neck, liver or kidney cancer. Sequencing was performed on CD4+ or CD8+ T cells sorted from blood, taken in a trial of the OX40 agonist ivuxolimab. The chain carries TRBV19 and TRBJ1-2; D remains unclear. The CDR3 sequence: CASSTVNYGYTF. In DNA form, the CDR3 reads TGTGCCAGTAGTACGGTAAACTATGGCTACACCTTC.